This T cell receptor beta chain came from a study of cytomegalovirus exposure and HLA in healthy donors. This clone was recorded once. PCR was performed using 60 Vbeta and 13 Jbeta primers. Here immunoSEQ multiplex PCR was the method, and the copy in TCRdb shows in-frame clones only, minus some. The sample consists of more than 90,000 clones, under 85% of them appearing once. The germline gives CDR1 SGHRS, CDR2 YFSETQ. The CDR3 is 15 residues long. V was shortened by 4 bases and J by 0 bases, with 11 bases between the two germline ends. The chain links TRBV5-1 to TRBJ1-5; TRBD1 is a possible D gene (6 bases). The sample taken for sequencing was PBMCs. This TCR came from a man in his forties in good health and CMV-seronegative. CDR3 region: CASSEGTFSNQPQHF. The CDR3 region has the DNA TGCGCCAGCAGCGAAGGGACATTTAGCAATCAGCCCCAGCATTTT.